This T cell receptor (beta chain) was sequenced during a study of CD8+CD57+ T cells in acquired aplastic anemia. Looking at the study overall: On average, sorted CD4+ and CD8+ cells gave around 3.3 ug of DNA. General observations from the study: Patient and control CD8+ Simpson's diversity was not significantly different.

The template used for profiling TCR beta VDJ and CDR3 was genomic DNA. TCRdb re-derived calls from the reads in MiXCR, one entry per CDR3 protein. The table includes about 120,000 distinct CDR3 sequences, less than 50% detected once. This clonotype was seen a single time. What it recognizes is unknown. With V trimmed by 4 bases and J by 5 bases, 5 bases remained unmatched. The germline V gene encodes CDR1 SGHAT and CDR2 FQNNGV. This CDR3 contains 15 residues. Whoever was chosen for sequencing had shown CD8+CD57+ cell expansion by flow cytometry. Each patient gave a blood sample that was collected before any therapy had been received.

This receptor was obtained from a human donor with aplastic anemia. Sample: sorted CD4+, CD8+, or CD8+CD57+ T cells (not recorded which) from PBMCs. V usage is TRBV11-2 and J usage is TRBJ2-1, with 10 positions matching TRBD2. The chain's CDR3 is CASSSTSGVDNEQFF. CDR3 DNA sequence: TGTGCCAGCAGCTCCACTAGCGGGGTAGACAATGAGCAGTTCTTC.